A selection of T cell receptor beta chains follows, all from one sample in a study of OX40 agonist ivuxolimab in advanced cancers. Assay used: immunoSEQ multiplex PCR; TCRdb lists only in-frame clones, some missing. This repertoire shows 45,000 to 50,000 clones, 81% found once; its top ten account for approximately 7.3%. This material consisted of CD4+ or CD8+ T cells sorted from blood, taken in a trial of the OX40 agonist ivuxolimab. Receptors originate from an adult with an advanced solid tumor such as melanoma, head and neck, liver or kidney cancer. Each CDR3 is given with its conserved first and last residue. D genes are given only for firm matches.

J,V,D,CDR3
TRBJ2-5,TRBV7-9,TRBD2,CASSLAGVGETQYF
TRBJ2-2,TRBV7-9,TRBD1,CASSSTGVNGELFF
TRBJ1-4,TRBV13,NA,CASRGRRNNEKLFF
TRBJ2-2,TRBV19,TRBD1,CASSLQGFGELFF
TRBJ2-6,TRBV16,NA,CASSQLGRTGANVLTF
TRBJ2-5,TRBV7-7,NA,CASSFAVGEIEETQYF
TRBJ2-1,TRBV7-9,TRBD2,CASRTSGRGYEQFF
TRBJ2-1,TRBV7-7,TRBD2,CASSGGTSGVYEQFF
TRBJ2-3,TRBV5-4,NA,CASSYGEPTDTQYF
TRBJ1-2,TRBV4-3,TRBD1,CASSQDAARGMYGYTF
TRBJ2-1,TRBV18,TRBD2,CASSPQVFGLAGVGTLNEQFF
TRBJ2-7,TRBV4-1,NA,CASSQANSADYEQYF
TRBJ2-7,TRBV6-5,NA,CASSPEPTATYEQYF
TRBJ1-1,TRBV5-1,NA,CASSFLSDSYTEAFF
TRBJ2-1,TRBV7-9,NA,CASSFVGWSSYNEQFF
TRBJ1-2,TRBV19,TRBD1,CASTTRQGAKTNYGYTF
TRBJ1-2,TRBV30,NA,CAWSPFENYGYTF
TRBJ1-5,TRBV18,NA,CASSRTEYSNQPQHF
TRBJ1-1,TRBV5-4,NA,CASSPRSGMNTEAFF
TRBJ1-1,TRBV19,NA,CASRTPNTEAFF
TRBJ2-7,TRBV18,NA,CASSPAEREQYF
TRBJ2-3,TRBV5-1,NA,CASSLDGARTDTQYF
TRBJ1-5,TRBV6-1,NA,CASSGQGVIGNQPQHF
TRBJ1-1,TRBV19,TRBD1,CASRDGQGPWTEAFF
TRBJ2-1,TRBV10-1,TRBD1,CASMEGQEQFF
TRBJ1-1,TRBV30,NA,CAWSEFGRLGEAFF
TRBJ1-1,TRBV6-5,NA,CASSTGTGNTEAFF
TRBJ2-3,TRBV5-6,NA,CASSLVEGSGTDTQYF
TRBJ2-3,TRBV4-1,NA,CASSQVGLVDTQYF
TRBJ2-5,TRBV2,TRBD2,CASSEAGLAGTETQYF
TRBJ2-5,TRBV9,NA,CASSVDETQYF
TRBJ2-1,TRBV6-5,TRBD1,CASSYTGQLLNEQFF
TRBJ2-1,TRBV12-5,NA,CASDKYEGVHEQFF
TRBJ1-2,TRBV9,TRBD1,CASTPTVRIGTGGVYYGYTF
TRBJ1-3,TRBV15,NA,CATSDSGNTIYF
TRBJ2-5,TRBV7-9,TRBD2,CASSLTRGLAGGQETQYF
TRBJ2-5,TRBV11-2,TRBD1,CASSYTLQGVQTQYF
TRBJ2-7,TRBV5-1,TRBD1,CASSPGTGHYEQYF
TRBJ1-3,TRBV23-1,NA,CASSPGHAEGNTIYF